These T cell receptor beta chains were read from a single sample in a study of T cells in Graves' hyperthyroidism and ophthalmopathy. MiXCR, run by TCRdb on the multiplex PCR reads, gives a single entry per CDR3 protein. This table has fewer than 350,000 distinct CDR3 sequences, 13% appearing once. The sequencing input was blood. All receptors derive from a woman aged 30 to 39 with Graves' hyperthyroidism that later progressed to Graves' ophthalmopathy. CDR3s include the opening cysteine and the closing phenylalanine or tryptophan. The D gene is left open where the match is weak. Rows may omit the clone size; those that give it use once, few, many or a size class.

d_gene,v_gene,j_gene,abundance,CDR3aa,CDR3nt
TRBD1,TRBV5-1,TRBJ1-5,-,CASSPQGDNQPQHF,TGCGCCAGCAGCCCCCAGGGGGACAATCAGCCCCAGCATTTT
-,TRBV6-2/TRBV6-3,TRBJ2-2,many,CASSYVSENTGELFF,TGTGCCAGCAGTTACGTTTCGGAGAACACCGGGGAGCTGTTTTTT
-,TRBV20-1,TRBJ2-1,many,CSGSGITPNEQFF,TGCAGTGGGAGTGGTATTACCCCCAATGAGCAGTTCTTC
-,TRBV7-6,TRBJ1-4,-,CASSLTLLASNEKLFF,TGTGCCAGCAGCCTGACGCTGTTGGCATCTAATGAAAAACTGTTTTTT
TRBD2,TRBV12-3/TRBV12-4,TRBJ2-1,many,CASSGTRVNEQFF,TGTGCCAGCAGCGGGACTAGAGTCAATGAGCAGTTCTTC
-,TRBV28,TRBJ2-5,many,CASSLDVQETQYF,TGTGCCAGCAGTTTAGACGTCCAAGAGACCCAGTACTTC
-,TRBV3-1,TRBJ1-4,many,CASRTDTNEKLFF,TGTGCCTCCCGGACGGACACTAATGAAAAACTGTTTTTT
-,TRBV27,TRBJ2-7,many,CASSLAPRGSEQYF,TGTGCCAGCAGTTTGGCCCCGAGGGGCAGCGAGCAGTACTTC
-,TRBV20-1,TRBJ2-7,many,CSARDDIREQYF,TGCAGTGCTAGAGACGACATCAGGGAGCAGTACTTC
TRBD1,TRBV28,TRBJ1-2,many,CASSFQGSPGGGGYGYTF,TGTGCCAGCAGTTTCCAAGGCTCCCCAGGGGGAGGCGGCTATGGCTACACCTTC
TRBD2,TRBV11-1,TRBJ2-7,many,CASSLSSQRGSTYEQYF,TGTGCCAGCAGCCTCTCAAGCCAGCGGGGTTCCACCTACGAGCAGTACTTC
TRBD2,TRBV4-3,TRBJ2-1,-,CASSQEGLATSNEQFF,TGCGCCAGCAGCCAAGAGGGACTAGCGACCTCCAATGAGCAGTTCTTC
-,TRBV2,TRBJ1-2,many,CASSETLTAGDNYGYTF,TGTGCCAGCAGTGAAACTCTTACTGCAGGGGACAACTATGGCTACACCTTC
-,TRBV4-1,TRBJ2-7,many,CASSNLLYEQYF,TGCGCCAGCAGCAACCTACTTTACGAGCAGTACTTC
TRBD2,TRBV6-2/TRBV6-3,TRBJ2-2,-,CASGGGTGELFF,TGTGCCAGTGGGGGGGGGACCGGGGAGCTGTTTTTT
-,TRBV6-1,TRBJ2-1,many,CASSYDRSSYNEQFF,TGTGCCAGCAGTTACGACCGAAGCTCCTACAATGAGCAGTTCTTC
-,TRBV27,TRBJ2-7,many,CAPLQDEQYF,TGTGCCCCCCTTCAGGACGAGCAGTACTTC
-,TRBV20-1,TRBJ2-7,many,CSAPKPGTSSYEQYF,TGCAGTGCCCCAAAACCGGGAACGAGCTCCTACGAGCAGTACTTC
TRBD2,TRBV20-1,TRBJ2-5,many,CSARGIAGGFETQYF,TGCAGTGCTAGAGGAATAGCGGGAGGTTTTGAGACCCAGTACTTC
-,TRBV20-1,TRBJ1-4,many,CSASDVDYEKLFF,TGCAGTGCTAGTGATGTCGATTACGAAAAACTGTTTTTT
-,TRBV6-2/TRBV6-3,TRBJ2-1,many,CAATPGSSYNEQFF,TGTGCCGCGACACCGGGGAGCTCCTACAATGAGCAGTTCTTC
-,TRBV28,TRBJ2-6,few,CASSLLLSFPVLTF,TGTGCCAGCAGTTTATTGCTATCCTTCCCCGTCCTGACTTTC
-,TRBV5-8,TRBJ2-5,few,CASSLARLVIETQYF,TGTGCCAGCAGCTTGGCCCGACTAGTCATAGAGACCCAGTACTTC
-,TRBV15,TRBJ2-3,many,CATSRDEQRTDTQYF,TGTGCCACCAGCAGAGATGAGCAGCGCACAGATACGCAGTATTTT
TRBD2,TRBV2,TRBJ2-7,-,CASRDPSGPSYEQYF,TGTGCCAGCAGGGACCCTAGCGGGCCTTCCTACGAGCAGTACTTC
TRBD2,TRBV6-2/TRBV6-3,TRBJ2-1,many,CASTKPAGGPQRGNEQFF,TGTGCCAGCACCAAACCGGCGGGAGGGCCCCAGCGGGGCAATGAGCAGTTCTTC
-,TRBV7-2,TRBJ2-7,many,CASSQGIGPTYEQYF,TGTGCCAGCAGCCAAGGGATCGGACCAACCTACGAGCAGTACTTC
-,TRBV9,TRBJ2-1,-,CASSVGGGTSYNKQFF,TGTGCCAGCAGCGTAGGAGGTGGGACCTCCTACAATAAGCAGTTCTTC
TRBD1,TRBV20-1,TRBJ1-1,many,CSARDPRGQGGGNTEAFF,TGCAGTGCTAGAGATCCGAGGGGACAGGGGGGGGGGAACACTGAAGCTTTCTTT